This T cell receptor (beta chain) was recovered during a study of cytomegalovirus exposure and HLA in healthy donors. Study summary: An earlier analysis found 117 million unique TCR beta sequences from approximately 190 million T cells.

The PCR ran on 60 Vbeta and 13 Jbeta primers. Original processing methods: It was a later analysis that counted 79 million or so unique TCR beta chains, of which 9.5 million to 14 million were shared. Clones were sequenced by immunoSEQ multiplex PCR, and TCRdb holds only the in-frame ones, with some missing. V and J calls plus clone size are reproduced from that table; the DNA served to infer D and trimming. The data contain more than 95,000 clones, around 79% of them seen just once; the ten biggest clones take up under 3%. V lost 5 bases and J lost 4, with 8 bases in between. Germline-derived CDR1 and CDR2 are GTSNPN and SVGIG (reference sequence). This CDR3 has 12 amino acids. Study-wide results and caveats: Overall, around 160 TCR beta chains were annotated as cytomegalovirus-associated. Indistinguishable V segments, including TRBV6-2 and TRBV6-3, were excluded.

Concerning this clone: Its target is not known.

This sequence originates from a female donor in good health and CMV-seropositive. The V call is TRBV30, the J call TRBJ1-4; D is undetermined. The material sequenced was PBMCs. The CDR3 coding sequence is TGTGCCTGGTCCTCCGTTAATGAAAAACTGTTTTTT. Translation gives CAWSSVNEKLFF.